These T cell receptor beta chains were read from a single sample in a study of immune characterization of retroperitoneal liposarcoma. One entry per CDR3 protein results from TCRdb running MiXCR on the PCR reads. The data hold some 10,000 distinct CDR3 sequences, with approximately 26% observed a single time. Sequenced input: tumor tissue. The origin of the receptors is a female donor with retroperitoneal liposarcoma. CDR3s include the opening cysteine and the closing phenylalanine or tryptophan. D genes are given only for firm matches. Clone sizes are given selectively: once, few, many, or a class where the clone is expanded.

>TRBJ2-7|TRBV7-2|TRBD2|medium-sized
CASSRSGRRSYNEQYF
TGTGCCAGCAGCCGTAGCGGGAGAAGGTCCTACAATGAGCAGTACTTC
>TRBJ2-2|TRBV11-2|.|once
CASSLTRAPNTGELFF
TGTGCCAGCAGCTTGACGCGGGCCCCGAACACCGGGGAGCTGTTTTTT
>TRBJ1-5|TRBV11-3|.|.
CASSFGRVSQPQHF
TGTGCCAGCAGCTTTGGTAGGGTCAGTCAGCCCCAGCATTTT
>TRBJ2-1|TRBV27|.|medium-sized
CASSSPRGRSYNEQFF
TGTGCCAGCAGTAGCCCGAGGGGACGCTCCTACAATGAGCAGTTCTTC
>TRBJ1-1|TRBV6-1|.|.
CKTPGTEAFF
TGCAAGACCCCGGGTACTGAAGCTTTCTTT
>TRBJ2-4|TRBV7-2|.|few
CASSLDTGRFNEQYF
TGTGCCAGCAGCTTAGATACAGGGAGGTTCAATGAGCAGTACTTC
>TRBJ2-1|TRBV10-1|.|.
CASSDRSYNEQFF
TGCGCCAGCAGTGACAGGTCCTACAATGAGCAGTTCTTC
>TRBJ1-5|TRBV6-1|.|.
CASSSDRYSNQPQHF
TGTGCCAGCAGCTCGGACAGATATAGCAATCAGCCCCAGCATTTT
>TRBJ2-1|TRBV6-1|TRBD2|few
CASRKGTSGRNEQFF
TGTGCCAGCAGGAAAGGGACTAGCGGGAGAAATGAGCAGTTCTTC
>TRBJ2-1|TRBV7-2|.|.
CASTGRVSYEQFF
TGTGCCAGCACGGGACGGGTATCCTACGAGCAGTTCTTC
>TRBJ2-5|TRBV12-3/TRBV12-4|.|.
CASGFRGGGETQYF
TGTGCCAGCGGATTCAGGGGTGGGGGAGAGACCCAGTACTTC
>TRBJ2-3|TRBV7-2|.|medium-sized
CASSLAPQDTQYF
TGTGCCAGCAGCTTAGCTCCACAGGATACGCAGTATTTT
>TRBJ2-1|TRBV6-2/TRBV6-3|.|.
CASSARMGAKNIQFF
TGTGCCAGCAGTGCCCGGATGGGAGCCAAAAACATTCAGTTCTTC
>TRBJ2-1|TRBV6-1|.|.
CASSGDLSSYNEQFF
TGTGCCAGCAGTGGTGACTTGAGCTCCTACAATGAGCAGTTCTTC
>TRBJ2-3|TRBV27|TRBD2|large
CASSTSWSSGSMYTQYF
TGTGCCAGCAGTACATCCTGGTCTAGCGGGAGTATGTATACGCAGTATTTT
>TRBJ2-6|TRBV7-6|.|.
CASSPVIQGSGANVLTF
TGTGCCAGCAGCCCAGTTATTCAGGGGTCCGGGGCCAACGTCCTGACTTTC
>TRBJ2-7|TRBV7-3|.|.
CASSPLGGKLYEQYF
TGTGCCAGCAGCCCCCTTGGAGGAAAGCTGTACGAGCAGTACTTC
>TRBJ2-1|TRBV7-2|TRBD2|medium-sized
CASSPSSGRAYEQFF
TGTGCCAGCAGCCCATCTAGCGGGAGGGCCTACGAGCAGTTCTTC
>TRBJ2-5|TRBV27|.|many
CASSIRDGRQQYF
TGTGCCAGCAGTATTAGGGACGGGAGACAGCAGTACTTC
>TRBJ2-1|TRBV7-2|.|many
CASSLETQFF
TGTGCCAGCAGCTTGGAGACCCAGTTCTTC
>TRBJ2-7|TRBV27|TRBD1|few
CASSPDGDRMYNEQYF
TGTGCCAGCAGTCCCGATGGGGACAGGATGTACAATGAGCAGTACTTC
>TRBJ2-1|TRBV11-2|TRBD2|many
CASSLVLLAGGGNEQFF
TGTGCCAGCAGCTTAGTCCTTCTAGCGGGAGGGGGGAATGAGCAGTTCTTC
>TRBJ2-1|TRBV7-2|.|.
CASRGGGRETQFF
TGTGCCAGCAGGGGTGGAGGGAGAGAGACCCAGTTCTTC